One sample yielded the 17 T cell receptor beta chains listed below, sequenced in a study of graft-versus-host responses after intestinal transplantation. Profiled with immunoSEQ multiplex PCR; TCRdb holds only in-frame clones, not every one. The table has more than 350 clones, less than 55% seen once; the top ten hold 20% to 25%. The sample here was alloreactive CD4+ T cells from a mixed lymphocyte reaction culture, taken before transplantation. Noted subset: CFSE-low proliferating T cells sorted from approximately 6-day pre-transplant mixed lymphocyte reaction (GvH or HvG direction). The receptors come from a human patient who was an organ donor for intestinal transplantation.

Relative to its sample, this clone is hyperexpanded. The CDR3 bases are TGTGCCAGCAGCGCAGGGGGGAGCTCCTACAATGAGCAGTTCTTC. Its protein is CASSAGGSSYNEQFF. The rearrangement uses TRBV7-9 and TRBJ2-1, with D tentatively TRBD1 (7 bases). This CDR3 contains 15 residues. Germline V lookup: CDR1 SEHNR, CDR2 FQNEAQ (reference sequence). V was cut by 5 bases and J by 0 bases, with 11 bases left in between.

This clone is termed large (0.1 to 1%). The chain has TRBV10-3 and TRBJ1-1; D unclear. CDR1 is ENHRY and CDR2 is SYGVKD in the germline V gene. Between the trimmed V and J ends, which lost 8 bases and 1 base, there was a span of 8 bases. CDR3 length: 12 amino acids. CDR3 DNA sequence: TGTGCCATCGGCCGACAGAACACTGAAGCTTTCTTT. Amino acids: CAIGRQNTEAFF.

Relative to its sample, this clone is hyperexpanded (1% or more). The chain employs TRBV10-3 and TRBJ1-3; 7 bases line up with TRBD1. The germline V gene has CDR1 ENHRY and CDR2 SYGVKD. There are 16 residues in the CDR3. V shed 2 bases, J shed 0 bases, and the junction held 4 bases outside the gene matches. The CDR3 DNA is TGTGCCATCAGTGAGGACAGGGCTTACTCTGGAAACACCATATATTTT. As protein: CAISEDRAYSGNTIYF.

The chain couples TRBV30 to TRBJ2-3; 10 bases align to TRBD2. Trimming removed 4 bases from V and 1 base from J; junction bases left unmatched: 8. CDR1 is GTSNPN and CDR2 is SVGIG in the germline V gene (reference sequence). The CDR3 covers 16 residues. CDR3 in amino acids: CAWTHLLAGGTDTQYF. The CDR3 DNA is TGTGCCTGGACCCACCTTCTAGCGGGAGGCACAGATACGCAGTATTTT.

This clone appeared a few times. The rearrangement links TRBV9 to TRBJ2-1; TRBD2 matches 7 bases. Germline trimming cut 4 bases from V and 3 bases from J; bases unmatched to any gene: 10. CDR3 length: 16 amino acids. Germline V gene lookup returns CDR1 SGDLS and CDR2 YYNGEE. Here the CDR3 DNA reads TGTGCCAGCAGCCCGAGACTAGCCGGTTTCTACAATGAGCAGTTCTTC. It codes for CASSPRLAGFYNEQFF.

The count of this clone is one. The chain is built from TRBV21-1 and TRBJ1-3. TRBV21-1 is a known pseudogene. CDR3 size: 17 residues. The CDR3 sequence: CASRRGVATHARNTIYF. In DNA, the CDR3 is TGTGCCAGCAGACGCGGGGTAGCTACACACGCACGAAACACCATATATTTT.

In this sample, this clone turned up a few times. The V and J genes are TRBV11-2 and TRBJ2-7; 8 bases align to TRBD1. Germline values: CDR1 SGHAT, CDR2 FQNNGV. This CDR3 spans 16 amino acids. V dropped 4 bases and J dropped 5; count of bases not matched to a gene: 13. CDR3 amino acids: CASSSRGTGSSDEQYF. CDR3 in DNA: TGTGCCAGCAGCTCGAGGGGGACAGGAAGTTCCGACGAGCAGTACTTC.

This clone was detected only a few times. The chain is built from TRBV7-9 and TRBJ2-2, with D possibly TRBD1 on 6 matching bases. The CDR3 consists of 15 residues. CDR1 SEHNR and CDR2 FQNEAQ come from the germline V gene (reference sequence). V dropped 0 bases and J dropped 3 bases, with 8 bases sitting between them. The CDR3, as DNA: TGTGCCAGCAGCTTAGCGGGACAAGACACCGGGGAGCTGTTTTTT. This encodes CASSLAGQDTGELFF.

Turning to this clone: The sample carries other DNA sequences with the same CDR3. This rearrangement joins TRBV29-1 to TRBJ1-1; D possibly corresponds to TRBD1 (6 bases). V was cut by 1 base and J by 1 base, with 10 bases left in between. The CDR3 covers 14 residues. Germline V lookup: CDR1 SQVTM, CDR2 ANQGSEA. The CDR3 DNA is TGCAGCGTTGAAGTTCAGGGGCGGAACACTGAAGCTTTCTTT. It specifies CSVEVQGRNTEAFF.

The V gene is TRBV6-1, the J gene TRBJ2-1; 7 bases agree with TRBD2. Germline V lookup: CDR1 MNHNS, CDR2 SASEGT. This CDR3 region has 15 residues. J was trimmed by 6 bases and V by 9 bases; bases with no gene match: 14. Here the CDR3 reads CASTRSGRAGNEQFF. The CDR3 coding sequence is TGTGCCAGTACCCGTAGTGGGAGGGCCGGCAATGAGCAGTTCTTC.

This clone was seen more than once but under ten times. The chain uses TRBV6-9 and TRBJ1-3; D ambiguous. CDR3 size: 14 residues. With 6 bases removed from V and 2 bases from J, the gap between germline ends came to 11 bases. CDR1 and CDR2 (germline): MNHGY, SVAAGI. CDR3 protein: CASSTNSAGNTIYF. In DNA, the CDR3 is TGTGCCAGCAGCACGAACAGCGCTGGAAACACCATATATTTT.

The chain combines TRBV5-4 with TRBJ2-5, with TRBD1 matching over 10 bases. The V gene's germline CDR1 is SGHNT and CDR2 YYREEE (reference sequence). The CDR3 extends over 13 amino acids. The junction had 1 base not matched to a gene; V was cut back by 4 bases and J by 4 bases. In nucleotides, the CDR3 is TGTGCCAGCAGCCGGGACAGGGGAGAGACCCAGTACTTC. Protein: CASSRDRGETQYF.

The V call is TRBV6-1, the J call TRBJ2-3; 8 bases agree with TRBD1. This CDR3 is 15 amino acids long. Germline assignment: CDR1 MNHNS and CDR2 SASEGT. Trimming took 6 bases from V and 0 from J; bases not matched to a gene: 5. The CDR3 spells CASRTGEVSTDTQYF. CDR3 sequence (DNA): TGTGCCAGCAGGACAGGGGAGGTGAGCACAGATACGCAGTATTTT.

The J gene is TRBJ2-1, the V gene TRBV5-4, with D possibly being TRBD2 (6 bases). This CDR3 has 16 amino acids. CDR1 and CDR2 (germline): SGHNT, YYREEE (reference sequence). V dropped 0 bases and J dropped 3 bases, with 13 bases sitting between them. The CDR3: CASSLGFAGNYNEQFF. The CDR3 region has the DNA TGTGCCAGCAGCTTGGGGTTTGCGGGGAACTACAATGAGCAGTTCTTC.

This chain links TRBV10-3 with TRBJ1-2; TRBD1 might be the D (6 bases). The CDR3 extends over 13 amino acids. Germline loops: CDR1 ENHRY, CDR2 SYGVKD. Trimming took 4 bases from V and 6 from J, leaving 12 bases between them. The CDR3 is CAISGSRGHGYTF. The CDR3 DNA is TGTGCCATCAGTGGGAGCAGGGGCCATGGCTACACCTTC.

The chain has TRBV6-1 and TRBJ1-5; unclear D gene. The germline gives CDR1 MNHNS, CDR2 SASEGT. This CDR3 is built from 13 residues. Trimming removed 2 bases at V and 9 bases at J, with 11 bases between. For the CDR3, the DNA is TGTGCCAGCAGTGAAAATCTCGTACGGCCCCAGCATTTT. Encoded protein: CASSENLVRPQHF.

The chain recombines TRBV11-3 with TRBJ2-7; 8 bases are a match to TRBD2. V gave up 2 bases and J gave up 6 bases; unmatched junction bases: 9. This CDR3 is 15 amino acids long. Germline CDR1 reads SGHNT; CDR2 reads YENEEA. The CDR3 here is CASSLQGTSRVEQYF. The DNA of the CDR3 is TGTGCCAGCAGCTTACAGGGGACTAGTCGGGTCGAGCAGTACTTC.